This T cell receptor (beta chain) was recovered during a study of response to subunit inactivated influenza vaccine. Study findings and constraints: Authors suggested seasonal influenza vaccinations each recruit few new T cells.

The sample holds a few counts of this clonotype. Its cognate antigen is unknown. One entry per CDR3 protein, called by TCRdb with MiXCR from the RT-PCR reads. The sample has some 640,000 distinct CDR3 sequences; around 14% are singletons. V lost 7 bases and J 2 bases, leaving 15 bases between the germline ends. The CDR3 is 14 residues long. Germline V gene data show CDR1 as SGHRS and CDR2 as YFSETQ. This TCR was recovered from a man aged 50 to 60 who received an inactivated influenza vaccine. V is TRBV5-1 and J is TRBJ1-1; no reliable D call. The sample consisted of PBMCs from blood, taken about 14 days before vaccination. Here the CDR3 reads CASSLGRSNTEAFF. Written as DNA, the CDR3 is TGCGCCAGCTCCCTAGGCAGGTCCAACACTGAAGCTTTCTTT.